The next 29 T cell receptor beta chains were all read from a single sample in a study of a mutant IDH1 vaccine in newly diagnosed glioma. Clones were sequenced by immunoSEQ multiplex PCR, and TCRdb holds only the in-frame ones, with some missing. Of roughly 60,000 clones listed, about 88% are singletons. As to time point: week 23, last vaccination. The study gave 300 ug of mutant IDH1 20-mer peptide per vaccine dose, with topical imiquimod. No antigen is known for these receptors. Sequences were derived from PBMCs, sampled from a glioma patient whose treatment included an IDH1 peptide vaccine. The source is a man aged 25 to 40 with glioma.

The CDR3 DNA reads as TGCGCCAGCAGCCAGGACACCCTGATGGCCAAAAACATTCAGTACTTC. Translation: CASSQDTLMAKNIQYF. The rearrangement joins TRBV5-1 to TRBJ2-4; D might be TRBD1 (5 bases). Germline values: CDR1 SGHRS, CDR2 YFSETQ. Trimming cost V 4 bases and J 1 base, with 15 bases left between them. CDR3 size: 16 residues. The full variable domain, rest sourced from reference TRBV5-1 and TRBJ2-4, is KAGVTQTPRYLIKTRGQQVTLSCSPISGHRSVSWYQQTPGQGLQFLFEYFSETQRNKGNFPGRFSGRQFSNSRSEMNVSTLELGDSALYLCASSQDTLMAKNIQYFGAGTRLSVL.

This clone showed up just once. The chain carries TRBV6-4 and TRBJ1-4; 9 bases agree with TRBD1. The CDR3 spans 15 residues. Germline trimming cut 6 bases from V and 0 bases from J; bases unmatched to any gene: 2. CDR1 and CDR2 from the germline V gene are MRHNA and SNTAGT. CDR3: CASRDRGSTNEKLFF. CDR3 in DNA: TGTGCCAGCAGGGACAGGGGATCAACTAATGAAAAACTGTTTTTT.

The CDR3: CASSIIGTGQGALVTQYF. The CDR3 nucleotides are TGTGCCAGTAGTATTATCGGGACCGGACAGGGGGCGCTTGTTACGCAGTATTTT. This chain joins TRBV19 and TRBJ2-3; TRBD1 agrees at 11 bases. V lost 3 bases to trimming and J lost 8 bases; unmatched junction nucleotides: 16. The V gene's germline CDR1 is LNHDA and CDR2 SQIVND (reference sequence). This CDR3 comprises 18 residues.

The chain carries TRBV14 and TRBJ2-6, with 8 bases aligning to TRBD2. Trimming removed 4 bases from V and 1 base from J; junction bases left unmatched: 12. Germline lookup yields CDR1 SGHDN and CDR2 FVKESK. This CDR3 contains 19 residues. CDR3 sequence (DNA): TGTGCCAGCAGCCCAGTTCTGGGCGGGGGGAGATCTGGGGCCAACGTCCTGACTTTC. Translating it yields CASSPVLGGGRSGANVLTF.

The rearrangement joins TRBV5-4 to TRBJ2-3, with a weak D call TRBD2 (5 bases). Looked up from germline, CDR1 is SGHNT and CDR2 is YYREEE (reference sequence). This CDR3 is built from 12 residues. Trimming shortened V by 3 bases and J by 8 bases, and 10 bases separated the two germline ends. CDR3: CASSSGLSTQYF. The CDR3 bases are TGTGCCAGCAGCTCGGGATTAAGTACGCAGTATTTT.

The chain couples TRBV2 to TRBJ1-2; possibly TRBD1 for D (5 bases). This CDR3 spans 15 amino acids. The germline V gene has CDR1 SNHLY and CDR2 FYNNEI. V was cut by 2 bases and J by 8 bases, with 18 bases left in between. CDR3 sequence (DNA): TGTGCCAGCAGTGAACAGGGAAAGTTTCTACGCGGCTACACCTTC. Its protein product is CASSEQGKFLRGYTF.

The chain employs TRBV6-1 and TRBJ2-5; D is unclear. Germline V gene data show CDR1 as MNHNS and CDR2 as SASEGT. This CDR3 spans 14 amino acids. With 2 bases removed from V and 3 bases from J, the gap between germline ends came to 10 bases. CDR3 loop: CASSERSGKETQYF. DNA of the CDR3: TGTGCCAGCAGTGAAAGATCTGGGAAAGAGACCCAGTACTTC.

The rearrangement links TRBV10-3 to TRBJ2-3, with 9 bases aligning to TRBD2. The CDR3 sequence is 15 residues long. Germline V gene sequence: CDR1 ENHRY, CDR2 SYGVKD. V lost 10 bases and J lost 1; bases outside the gene matches: 9. The CDR3 DNA is TGTGCCACCGTCAACAGACTAGCGGGCACAGATACGCAGTATTTT. Residues: CATVNRLAGTDTQYF.

V usage is TRBV21-1 and J usage is TRBJ1-3; the D segment call TRBD1 is taken from the table without a DNA check. TRBV21-1 is a pseudogene. The length of the CDR3 is 17 residues. The CDR3 DNA is TGTGCCAGCAGCCCCCCCCAACGGGACAGGGGCTTAAACACCATATATTTT. Translated, it gives CASSPPQRDRGLNTIYF.

This chain joins TRBV28 and TRBJ1-2; 10 bases agree with TRBD1. Germline loops: CDR1 MDHEN, CDR2 SYDVKM. The CDR3 is made up of 14 amino acids. With 3 bases clipped from V and 7 bases from J, the junction kept 5 bases outside the gene matches. This CDR3 reads CASSLGTGVFGYTF. In DNA, the CDR3 is TGTGCCAGCAGTTTGGGGACAGGGGTATTTGGCTACACCTTC.

V is TRBV6-5 and J is TRBJ2-1; D is perhaps TRBD1 (6 bases). The CDR3 sequence is 11 residues long. Looked up from germline, CDR1 is MNHEY and CDR2 is SVGAGI. Trimming shortened V by 5 bases and J by 8 bases, and 7 bases separated the two germline ends. Here the CDR3 DNA reads TGTGCCAGCAGTCAGGGGTATGAGCAGTTCTTC. This codes for CASSQGYEQFF.

The V gene is TRBV6-6, the J gene TRBJ2-7; tentatively, D is TRBD1 or TRBD2 (5 bases each). V was trimmed by 6 bases and J by 6 bases, leaving 21 bases between them. The CDR3 consists of 15 residues. Germline loops: CDR1 MNHNY, CDR2 SVGAGI (reference sequence). CDR3 sequence (DNA): TGTGCCAGCAGATCCGGGACCGGGGCCCTGGGCGAGCAGTACTTC. Amino acid sequence: CASRSGTGALGEQYF.

The chain employs TRBV19 and TRBJ1-1; D not resolved. Germline CDR1 is LNHDA and CDR2 is SQIVND (reference sequence). V gave up 7 bases and J gave up 2 bases, with 11 bases separating them. The CDR3 runs 13 residues. The CDR3 loop reads CASMDRLNTEAFF. CDR3 coding DNA: TGTGCCAGTATGGACCGGTTAAACACTGAAGCTTTCTTT.

The rearrangement joins TRBV13 to TRBJ1-3; 8 bases agree with TRBD1. V shed 1 base and J 2 bases; nucleotides not matched to a gene: 4. Germline V gene sequence: CDR1 PRHDT, CDR2 FYEKMQ (reference sequence). This CDR3 is built from 16 residues. The chain's CDR3 is CASSLADRVTGNTIYF. DNA for the CDR3: TGTGCCAGCAGCTTAGCGGACAGGGTTACTGGAAACACCATATATTTT.

V usage is TRBV5-4 and J usage is TRBJ2-3; D is possibly TRBD2 (6 bases). This CDR3 comprises 16 residues. V lost 2 bases to trimming and J lost 0 bases, with 13 bases between them. Germline CDR1 is SGHNT and CDR2 is YYREEE (reference sequence). The CDR3 DNA reads TGTGCCAGCAGCTTCGGTATAGGGACTAGCACAGATACGCAGTATTTT. Translation gives CASSFGIGTSTDTQYF.

This CDR3 reads CASSEAHLGQIYYNEQFF. CDR3 sequence (DNA): TGTGCCAGCAGTGAAGCCCACCTGGGACAGATCTACTACAATGAGCAGTTCTTC. The chain links TRBV6-1 to TRBJ2-1, with 7 bases identical to TRBD1. Per germline, CDR1 MNHNS and CDR2 SASEGT. V lost 0 bases to trimming and J lost 3 bases; unmatched junction nucleotides: 11. The CDR3 contains 18 residues.

The chain joins TRBV15 to TRBJ2-7, with 9 bases lining up with TRBD2. V trimming: 0 bases; J trimming: 3 bases; junction bases outside the gene matches: 3. The germline CDR1 and CDR2 sequences are LNHNV and YYDKDF (reference sequence). The CDR3 runs 15 residues. CDR3 DNA sequence: TGTGCCACCAGCAGAGATCGGCGGGGGGGCTACGAGCAGTACTTC. This translates into CATSRDRRGGYEQYF.

This clone has a handful of counts. This chain links TRBV19 with TRBJ1-1; D uncertain. Between the trimmed V and J ends, which lost 3 bases and 1 base, there was a span of 12 bases. The CDR3 sequence is 15 residues long. Germline V gene sequence: CDR1 LNHDA, CDR2 SQIVND (reference sequence). The CDR3 loop is CASSIIGPTNTEAFF. The CDR3 nucleotides are TGTGCCAGTAGTATTATCGGGCCCACGAACACTGAAGCTTTCTTT.

V usage is TRBV28 and J usage is TRBJ2-5, with D possibly being TRBD1 or TRBD2 (5 bases each). Looked up from germline, CDR1 is MDHEN and CDR2 is SYDVKM. V was clipped by 4 bases and J by 7 bases, with 13 bases between them. The CDR3 extends over 13 amino acids. Here the CDR3 reads CASSWDRRGTQYF. The CDR3 nucleotides are TGTGCCAGCAGTTGGGACCGCCGGGGGACCCAGTACTTC. Variable domain in full (rest from reference TRBV28 and TRBJ2-5): DVKVTQSSRYLVKRTGEKVFLECVQDMDHENMFWYRQDPGLGLRLIYFSYDVKMKEKGDIPEGYSVSREKKERFSLILESASTNQTSMYLCASSWDRRGTQYFGPGTRLLVL.

The chain couples TRBV6-1 to TRBJ1-5; the D gene is possibly TRBD1 (6 bases). Germline lookup yields CDR1 MNHNS and CDR2 SASEGT. V was pared by 7 bases and J by 2 bases, with 12 bases between. This CDR3 has 14 residues. The CDR3 spells CASTQGWGNQPQHF. The CDR3 coding sequence is TGTGCCAGCACACAGGGTTGGGGCAATCAGCCCCAGCATTTT.

V gene TRBV30 combines with J gene TRBJ1-4, with TRBD1 as a possible D gene (5 bases). The CDR3 consists of 15 residues. Trimming stripped 5 bases from V and 8 bases from J, with 21 bases between. Germline V CDR1 and CDR2: GTSNPN, SVGIG (reference sequence). CDR3 loop: CAWASLGGAGEKLFF. DNA of the CDR3: TGTGCCTGGGCGTCGCTTGGCGGGGCGGGGGAAAAACTGTTTTTT.

The chain couples TRBV27 to TRBJ1-4, with TRBD1 matching over 10 bases. V lost 2 bases, J lost 10 bases, and 1 base stayed unmatched. The CDR3 is 13 residues long. The germline V gene encodes CDR1 MNHEY and CDR2 SMNVEV (reference sequence). The CDR3: CASSLGDRGKLFF. The CDR3 DNA reads TGTGCCAGCAGTTTAGGGGACAGGGGAAAACTGTTTTTT.

This chain links TRBV11-2 with TRBJ2-1; D unclear. Between the trimmed V and J ends, which lost 1 base and 5 bases, there was a span of 9 bases. CDR3 length: 14 residues. The germline V gene encodes CDR1 SGHAT and CDR2 FQNNGV. In DNA, the CDR3 is TGTGCCAGCAGCTTAGTGACCAGTCACAATGAGCAGTTCTTC. Translating gives CASSLVTSHNEQFF.

The genes are TRBV5-1 and TRBJ2-3; D possibly matches TRBD1 or TRBD2 (5 bases each). From germline, CDR1 is SGHRS and CDR2 YFSETQ. V was trimmed by 4 bases and J by 6 bases, leaving 15 bases between them. CDR3 size: 14 residues. CDR3 protein: CASSIGTNGDTQYF. The CDR3 DNA reads TGCGCCAGCAGCATAGGGACCAACGGGGATACGCAGTATTTT. Complete variable domain (other parts from reference TRBV5-1 and TRBJ2-3): KAGVTQTPRYLIKTRGQQVTLSCSPISGHRSVSWYQQTPGQGLQFLFEYFSETQRNKGNFPGRFSGRQFSNSRSEMNVSTLELGDSALYLCASSIGTNGDTQYFGPGTRLTVL.

V gene TRBV6-6 combines with J gene TRBJ1-6; no clear D gene. CDR1 and CDR2 from the germline V gene are MNHNY and SVGAGI (reference sequence). Trimming pared 0 bases from V and 5 bases from J, leaving 8 bases between. The CDR3 is 15 residues long. The CDR3 sequence: CASSYSTRNNSPLHF. CDR3 nucleotides: TGTGCCAGCAGTTACTCGACAAGGAATAATTCACCCCTCCACTTT.

In nucleotides, the CDR3 is TGTGCCAGCAGCCAAGATCACCCGGGGGCCAAAAACATTCAGTACTTC. Translation gives CASSQDHPGAKNIQYF. The genes are TRBV14 and TRBJ2-4; possible D gene TRBD2, 5 bases. Germline lookup yields CDR1 SGHDN and CDR2 FVKESK. The ends were cut back, 0 bases at V and 1 base at J, with 10 bases in the middle. The CDR3 runs to 16 residues.

The chain uses TRBV5-1 and TRBJ2-3, with a possible D match to TRBD2 (5 bases). The CDR3 spans 17 residues. The V gene lost 0 bases and the J gene lost 1 base, with 15 bases spanning the gap. From germline, CDR1 is SGHRS and CDR2 YFSETQ. CDR3 sequence: CASSLVGEIRGTDTQYF. CDR3 nucleotides: TGCGCCAGCAGCTTGGTTGGGGAGATTAGGGGCACAGATACGCAGTATTTT.

On this clone: Because the CDR3 is missing its conserved closing phenylalanine or tryptophan, this is likely a read error. The chain couples TRBV6-6 to TRBJ2-7; unclear D gene. The V end lost 6 bases, the J end lost 5 bases, and 14 bases lay between the germline ends. The CDR3 extends over 13 amino acids. The germline V gene has CDR1 MNHNY and CDR2 SVGAGI (reference sequence). The CDR3 DNA sequence: TGTGCCAGCAGGAGCCCGGGCGGAAACGAGCAGTACTCC. This codes for CASRSPGGNEQYS.

The J gene is TRBJ2-3, the V gene TRBV19; 8 bases align to TRBD1. Per the germline V gene, CDR1 is LNHDA and CDR2 is SQIVND (reference sequence). Trimming removed 3 bases from V and 3 bases from J; junction bases left unmatched: 5. CDR3 size: 15 residues. The CDR3: CASSIWDRRTDTQYF. The CDR3 bases are TGTGCCAGTAGTATTTGGGACAGGCGGACAGATACGCAGTATTTT.